This T cell receptor beta chain was recorded in a study of T cell repertoires in cytomegalovirus infection. Whole-study findings and limits: Totalled public TCR beta family frequency picked out people who carried CMV plus the relevant HLA.

V lost 2 bases to trimming and J lost 8 bases, with 13 bases between them. The CDR3 has 15 residues. Germline-derived CDR1 and CDR2 are MNHEY and SVGAGI. This clonotype was counted between two and nine times. Its specificity is unknown. TCRdb reprocessed the reads via MiXCR and lists one record per CDR3 protein. The sample lists approximately 500,000 distinct CDR3 sequences, 33% occurring once. V and J are TRBV6-5 and TRBJ1-6, with D tentatively TRBD1 (6 bases). The origin of this receptor is a human donor in good health (CMV status not recorded). Some clones in this sample may be carry-over from other donors' samples. The input for sequencing was cultured PBMCs, taken from culture after CMV antigen stimulation. DNA for the CDR3: TGTGCCAGCAGTTACGGGGAAGGGGGGCATTCACCCCTCCACTTT. Amino acid sequence: CASSYGEGGHSPLHF.